These 30 T cell receptor beta chains originate from one sample sequenced in a study of immune heterogeneity within non-small cell lung tumors. With around 550 ng used per sample, the template was genomic DNA from bulk tumor. Surgical sampling yielded several biopsies per primary tumor (spaced far apart). Patients underwent curative surgery for non-small cell lung cancer (untreated and newly diagnosed). Multiplex PCR was performed with 32 V and 13 J primers, and it amplified TCR beta CDR3. MiXCR was run by TCRdb on the multiplex PCR reads, yielding one entry per CDR3 protein. The repertoire has around 19,000 distinct CDR3 sequences, under 30% of them found once; the top ten carry under 4.5%. Sequenced input: lung tumor tissue. The receptors come from a man aged 40-49 years with non-small cell lung cancer.

This clonotype was detected a few times. The V and J genes are TRBV12-3 or TRBV12-4 and TRBJ2-1, with TRBD2 matching 7 bases. The CDR3 extends over 14 amino acids. J lost 4 bases, V lost 5 bases, and 5 bases had no gene match. The CDR3 is CASSLIGGYNEQFF. The CDR3 DNA reads as TGTGCCAGCAGTCTCATCGGGGGGTACAATGAGCAGTTCTTC.

The J gene is TRBJ1-1, the V gene TRBV5-5; D is undetermined. The germline gives CDR1 SGHKS, CDR2 YYEKEE (reference sequence). Trimming stripped 4 bases from V and 1 base from J, with 14 bases between. CDR3 size: 15 residues. In nucleotides, the CDR3 is TGTGCCAGCAGCCCCGTCCAACAGAAGAACACTGAAGCTTTCTTT. This gives the protein CASSPVQQKNTEAFF.

This clonotype was recorded a few times. The rearrangement joins TRBV4-2 to TRBJ2-1; D is possibly TRBD2 (6 bases). V was trimmed by 0 bases and J by 3 bases, leaving 9 bases between them. The V gene's germline CDR1 is LGHNA and CDR2 YNFKEQ. This CDR3 contains 15 residues. CDR3 sequence (DNA): TGTGCCAGCAGCCAAGATTGGACTATCTACAATGAGCAGTTCTTC. The encoded protein is CASSQDWTIYNEQFF.

This clonotype was counted at least ten times. The junction departs from the called germline gene at one end, perhaps through a read error. The chain is built from TRBV11-2 and TRBJ2-7; D not resolved. Germline CDR1 SGHAT, CDR2 FQNNGV. CDR3 size: 14 residues. CDR3: CASSLDVLTYEQYF. The CDR3 nucleotides read TGTGCTAGCAGCTTAGATGTCCTCACCTACGAGCAGTACTTC.

The CDR3 protein is CASSQGGRYGYTF. CDR3 bases: TGTGCCAGCAGCCAAGGGGGGCGCTATGGCTACACCTTC. The chain recombines TRBV3-1 with TRBJ1-2; D may be TRBD1 (6 bases). The germline gives CDR1 LGHDT, CDR2 YNNKEL (reference sequence). Trimming took off 1 base at V and 4 bases at J, with 7 bases between the two ends. There are 13 residues in the CDR3. The variable domain in full, with the rest retrieved from reference TRBV3-1 and TRBJ1-2, is DTAVSQTPKYLVTQMGNDKSIKCEQNLGHDTMYWYKQDSKKFLKIMFSYNNKELIINETVPNRFSPKSPDKAHLNLHINSLELGDSAVYFCASSQGGRYGYTFGSGTRLTVV.

This clonotype was seen at least ten times. The rearrangement joins TRBV20-1 to TRBJ1-2, with 9 bases aligning to TRBD1. The V and J ends lost 0 bases and 1 base, in that order; junction bases with no gene match: 12. From germline, CDR1 is DFQATT and CDR2 SNEGSKA (reference sequence). The CDR3 has 18 residues. DNA of the CDR3: TGCAGTGCTAGAGATACAGTGGGGGGACAGGGCCATAACTATGGCTACACCTTC. Protein product: CSARDTVGGQGHNYGYTF.

This chain links TRBV9 with TRBJ2-2; D is undetermined. The length of the CDR3 is 15 residues. The V gene's germline CDR1 is SGDLS and CDR2 YYNGEE. Deletions cut 0 bases from V and 1 base from J, with 7 bases between. The CDR3 here is CASSVGGGNTGELFF. The CDR3, as DNA: TGTGCCAGCAGCGTAGGAGGTGGGAACACCGGGGAGCTGTTTTTT.

This clonotype was seen repeatedly, ten times or more. The J gene is TRBJ2-7, the V gene TRBV6-6; weak D call: TRBD1 (6 bases). CDR1 is MNHNY and CDR2 is SVGAGI in the germline V gene (reference sequence). This CDR3 is built from 16 residues. V dropped 2 bases and J dropped 1 base, with 15 bases sitting between them. CDR3 coding DNA: TGTGCCAGCAGTTACGCCAGGACAGTGGGTTCCTACGAGCAGTACTTC. This codes for CASSYARTVGSYEQYF.

This clonotype was seen a handful of times. The gene calls are TRBV5-8 and TRBJ2-1; 9 bases are a match to TRBD2. CDR3 size: 15 residues. CDR1 is SGHTS and CDR2 is YDEGEE in the germline V gene. J was trimmed by 4 bases and V by 4 bases; bases with no gene match: 6. The CDR3 sequence: CASSQPLAGYNEQFF. The CDR3, as DNA: TGTGCCAGCAGCCAACCTCTAGCGGGATACAATGAGCAGTTCTTC. Combining the CDR3 with reference TRBV5-8 and TRBJ2-1 gives the whole variable domain EAGVTQSPTHLIKTRGQQATLRCSPISGHTSVYWYQQALGLGLQFLLWYDEGEERNRGNFPPRFSGRQFPNYSSELNVNALELEDSALYLCASSQPLAGYNEQFFGPGTRLTVL.

As concerns this clonotype: The junction shows a germline mismatch at one end, possibly a read error. The chain links TRBV11-3 to TRBJ2-1; tentative D call: TRBD1 (5 bases). Looked up from germline, CDR1 is SGHNT and CDR2 is YENEEA. This CDR3 comprises 15 residues. The CDR3 sequence: CATSGQGIFDNGQFF. CDR3 sequence (DNA): TGTGCCACCAGTGGCCAGGGAATATTTGACAATGGGCAGTTCTTC.

This clonotype occurred a few times. V is TRBV20-1 and J is TRBJ1-1, with D possibly TRBD1 on 6 matching bases. V shed 3 bases and J shed 4 bases, with 15 bases lying between them. CDR3 size: 14 residues. CDR1 and CDR2 from the germline V gene are DFQATT and SNEGSKA (reference sequence). CDR3 nucleotide sequence: TGCAGTGCTAGTAGACTACAGGGCCCCACTGAAGCTTTCTTT. This codes for CSASRLQGPTEAFF.

This clonotype has only a few counts. The gene calls are TRBV20-1 and TRBJ1-1; no clear D gene. CDR3 length: 17 residues. Trimming shortened V by 6 bases and J by 0 bases, and 23 bases separated the two germline ends. CDR1 DFQATT and CDR2 SNEGSKA come from the germline V gene (reference sequence). CDR3 amino acids: CSALPGHAAMLNTEAFF. As DNA, the CDR3 is TGCAGTGCCCTTCCGGGCCACGCTGCAATGCTGAACACTGAAGCTTTCTTT.

As for this clonotype: A much bigger clone sits one base away, suggesting this may be a read error. This chain links TRBV7-9 with TRBJ1-6; D is perhaps TRBD1 (5 bases). The CDR3 loop spans 15 amino acids. CDR1 is SEHNR, CDR2 FQNEAQ, per germline (reference sequence). CDR3 region: CASSLDGRVNSALHF. The CDR3 DNA sequence: TGTGCCAGCAGCTTAGACGGCAGGGTGAATTCAGCCCTCCACTTT.

The CDR3 DNA reads as TGTGCCAGCAGCTTTCAGGGTGATCAGCCCCAGCATTTT. Amino acids: CASSFQGDQPQHF. The rearrangement joins TRBV5-5 to TRBJ1-5; tentatively, D is TRBD1 (5 bases). The germline V gene has CDR1 SGHKS and CDR2 YYEKEE (reference sequence). Trimming took off 2 bases at V and 5 bases at J, with 8 bases between the two ends. The CDR3 sequence is 13 residues long.

By proportion, this clonotype is medium-sized. Compared with germline, one end of the junction differs, possibly owing to a read error. V usage is TRBV12-3 or TRBV12-4 and J usage is TRBJ1-4; 9 bases agree with TRBD1. This CDR3 has 13 amino acids. Here the CDR3 reads CASSLKLGTGLTF. The CDR3, as DNA: TGTGCCAGCAGTTTAAAGCTTGGGACAGGGCTAACCTTT.

This clonotype occurred many times. The gene calls are TRBV10-3 and TRBJ2-7; a weak D match, TRBD2 (6 bases). This CDR3 is 13 amino acids long. Germline lookup yields CDR1 ENHRY and CDR2 SYGVKD. Trimming took 2 bases from V and 3 from J, leaving 8 bases between them. CDR3 loop: CAISEGGYYEQYF. For the CDR3, the DNA is TGTGCCATCAGTGAGGGGGGGTACTACGAGCAGTACTTC.

This chain links TRBV12-3 or TRBV12-4 with TRBJ1-1; D uncertain. This CDR3 contains 14 residues. Between the trimmed V and J ends, which lost 2 bases and 1 base, there was a span of 8 bases. The CDR3 region is CASSLTSENTEAFF. For the CDR3, the DNA is TGTGCCAGCAGTTTAACGTCAGAGAACACTGAAGCTTTCTTT.

V is TRBV19 and J is TRBJ2-3; 13 nucleotides line up with TRBD2. This CDR3 comprises 18 residues. Unmatched junction bases numbered 9, after V lost 3 bases and J lost 3 bases. Germline lookup yields CDR1 LNHDA and CDR2 SQIVND (reference sequence). The DNA for the CDR3 is TGTGCCAGTAGTATTGGGACTAGCGGGAATTTTGGGACAGATACGCAGTATTTT. Residues: CASSIGTSGNFGTDTQYF.

This clonotype was counted ten times or more. V and J are TRBV19 and TRBJ2-3; TRBD2 matches 7 bases. The trim removed 8 bases at V and 2 bases at J, leaving 10 bases unmatched. CDR1 and CDR2 from the germline V gene are LNHDA and SQIVND (reference sequence). The CDR3 covers 15 residues. The CDR3 reads CASQSGMGFTDTQYF. The CDR3 nucleotides read TGTGCCAGTCAGAGCGGGATGGGTTTCACAGATACGCAGTATTTT.

As concerns this clonotype: With a much larger clone just one base away, this may be a read error. The chain uses TRBV6-1 and TRBJ2-7; 13 bases match TRBD2. This CDR3 is 15 amino acids long. J was trimmed by 6 bases and V by 6 bases; bases with no gene match: 8. The germline V gene has CDR1 MNHNS and CDR2 SASEGT. CDR3 sequence: CASRGLAGFFSEQYF. CDR3 coding DNA: TGTGCCAGCAGGGGACTAGCGGGATTTTTCAGCGAGCAGTACTTC.

As to this clonotype: Possible read error: a much larger clone is one base away. The chain employs TRBV13 and TRBJ2-7, with 8 bases lining up with TRBD2. This CDR3 region has 15 residues. Germline V gives CDR1 PRHDT, CDR2 FYEKMQ (reference sequence). As DNA, the CDR3 is TGTCCCAGCAGCTTAGGGAGCGGGAGAGGATACGAGCAGTACTTC. As protein: CPSSLGSGRGYEQYF.

This chain joins TRBV6-1 and TRBJ2-5; 8 nucleotides match TRBD1. Germline CDR1 is MNHNS and CDR2 is SASEGT. V lost 5 bases to trimming and J lost 3 bases; unmatched junction nucleotides: 5. There are 14 residues in the CDR3. CDR3 sequence: CASSRTGQKETQYF. The CDR3 region has the DNA TGTGCCAGCAGTCGGACAGGGCAGAAAGAGACCCAGTACTTC.

The V gene is TRBV19, the J gene TRBJ2-1, with D tentatively TRBD1 or TRBD2 (5 bases each). The CDR3 length is 13 residues. The V and J ends lost 5 bases and 6 bases respectively, with 11 bases between them. Germline assignment: CDR1 LNHDA and CDR2 SQIVND (reference sequence). CDR3 sequence reads: CASSLGTSNEQFF. CDR3 bases: TGTGCCAGTAGTCTGGGGACCTCCAATGAGCAGTTCTTC.

The chain has TRBV15 and TRBJ1-4; D remains unclear. This CDR3 comprises 14 residues. The germline V and J ends were trimmed by 0 bases and 2 bases, with 4 bases remaining between them. Germline V gene data show CDR1 as LNHNV and CDR2 as YYDKDF (reference sequence). CDR3 sequence reads: CATSREGTNEKLFF. DNA for the CDR3: TGTGCCACCAGCAGAGAGGGGACTAATGAAAAACTGTTTTTT. The full variable domain, with the rest looked up from reference TRBV15 and TRBJ1-4, is DAMVIQNPRYQVTQFGKPVTLSCSQTLNHNVMYWYQQKSSQAPKLLFHYYDKDFNNEADTPDNFQSRRPNTSFCFLDIRSPGLGDTAMYLCATSREGTNEKLFFGSGTQLSVL.

The chain joins TRBV6-5 to TRBJ2-2; D possibly corresponds to TRBD2 (6 bases). With 4 bases removed from V and 1 base from J, the gap between germline ends came to 16 bases. From germline, CDR1 is MNHEY and CDR2 SVGAGI. This CDR3 has 17 residues. The CDR3 bases are TGTGCCAGCAGTTCTATATCGGGAGTCGGGAACACCGGGGAGCTGTTTTTT. Its protein is CASSSISGVGNTGELFF.

This clonotype came up a few times. The chain joins TRBV29-1 to TRBJ2-1; 7 bases align to TRBD2. CDR3 size: 12 residues. J was trimmed by 8 bases and V by 5 bases; bases with no gene match: 6. Germline V gene sequence: CDR1 SQVTM, CDR2 ANQGSEA. Here the CDR3 DNA reads TGCAGCGTTTACGGGAGGACGTATGAGCAGTTCTTC. It specifies CSVYGRTYEQFF.

This clonotype was detected many times. The V gene is TRBV11-2, the J gene TRBJ1-1, with D uncertain. The length of the CDR3 is 13 residues. The V end lost 2 bases, the J end lost 0 bases, and 4 bases lay between the germline ends. The germline V gene encodes CDR1 SGHAT and CDR2 FQNNGV. The CDR3 region has the DNA TGTGCCAGCAGCTTATATATGAACACTGAAGCTTTCTTT. It translates to CASSLYMNTEAFF.

This clonotype was detected many times. V is TRBV20-1 and J is TRBJ2-1; D is unresolved. V lost 3 bases, J lost 9 bases, and 6 bases lay in between. CDR3 length equals 10 residues. The V gene's germline CDR1 is DFQATT and CDR2 SNEGSKA (reference sequence). The CDR3 spells CSASLREQFF. In DNA form, the CDR3 reads TGCAGTGCTAGCTTACGTGAGCAGTTCTTC.

In nucleotides, the CDR3 is TGTGCCAGCAGTGGACAGGGAGCTAATGAAAAACTGTTTTTT. This codes for CASSGQGANEKLFF. The genes are TRBV6-1 and TRBJ1-4, with 7 positions matching TRBD1. V was pared by 4 bases and J by 3 bases, with 2 bases of the junction left unmatched. The CDR3 runs 14 residues. Germline CDR1 MNHNS, CDR2 SASEGT.

This clonotype has a count of ten or more. The genes are TRBV27 and TRBJ1-1, with no clear D. CDR1 and CDR2 from the germline V gene are MNHEY and SMNVEV (reference sequence). The CDR3 contains 13 residues. The V gene lost 3 bases and the J gene lost 1 base, with 6 bases spanning the gap. CDR3 in DNA: TGTGCCAGCAGTTTTGGTACGAACACTGAAGCTTTCTTT. This codes for CASSFGTNTEAFF.